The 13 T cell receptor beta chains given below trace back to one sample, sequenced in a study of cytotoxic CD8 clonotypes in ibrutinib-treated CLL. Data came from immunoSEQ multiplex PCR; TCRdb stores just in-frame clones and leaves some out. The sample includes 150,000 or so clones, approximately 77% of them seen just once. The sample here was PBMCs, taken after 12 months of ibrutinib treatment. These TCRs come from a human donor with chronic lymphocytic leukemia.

The CDR3 reads CASSLSGSTDTQYF. In nucleotides, the CDR3 is TGTGCCAGCAGCTTAAGTGGGAGCACAGATACGCAGTATTTT. V gene TRBV5-6 combines with J gene TRBJ2-3, with D unresolved. The CDR3 runs to 14 residues. V was cut by 2 bases and J by 0 bases, with 7 bases left in between. Germline CDR1 reads SGHDT; CDR2 reads YYEEEE.

In DNA, the CDR3 is TGTGCCAGCAGTCTCGGACAGGGGGTGGAAGCTTTCTTT. Protein sequence: CASSLGQGVEAFF. The chain carries TRBV9 and TRBJ1-1; 10 nucleotides line up with TRBD1. CDR1 and CDR2 (germline): SGDLS, YYNGEE. Trimming cost V 5 bases and J 8 bases; bases outside gene matches: 6. The CDR3 length is 13 residues. Together with reference TRBV9 and TRBJ1-1, the CDR3 gives the full variable domain: DSGVTQTPKHLITATGQRVTLRCSPRSGDLSVYWYQQSLDQGLQFLIQYYNGEERAKGNILERFSAQQFPDLHSELNLSSLELGDSALYFCASSLGQGVEAFFGQGTRLTVV.

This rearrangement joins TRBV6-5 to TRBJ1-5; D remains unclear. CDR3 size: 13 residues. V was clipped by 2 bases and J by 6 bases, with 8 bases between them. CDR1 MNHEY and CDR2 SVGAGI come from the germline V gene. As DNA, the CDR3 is TGTGCCAGCAGTTACGTCGCTAGTCAGCCCCAGCATTTT. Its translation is CASSYVASQPQHF.

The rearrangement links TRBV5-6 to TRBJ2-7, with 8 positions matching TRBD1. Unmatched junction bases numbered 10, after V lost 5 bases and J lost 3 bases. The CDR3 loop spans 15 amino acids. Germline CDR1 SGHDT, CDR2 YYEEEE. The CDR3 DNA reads TGTGCCAGCAGTTACACCGGGACAGGCGACTACGAGCAGTACTTC. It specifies CASSYTGTGDYEQYF.

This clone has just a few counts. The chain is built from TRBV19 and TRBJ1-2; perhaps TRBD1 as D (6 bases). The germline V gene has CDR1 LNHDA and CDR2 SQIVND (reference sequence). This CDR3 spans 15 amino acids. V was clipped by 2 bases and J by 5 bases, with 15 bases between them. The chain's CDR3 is CASSISGGIGYGYTF. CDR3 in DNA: TGTGCCAGTAGTATAAGTGGGGGCATAGGGTATGGCTACACCTTC. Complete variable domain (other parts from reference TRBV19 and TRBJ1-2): DGGITQSPKYLFRKEGQNVTLSCEQNLNHDAMYWYRQDPGQGLRLIYYSQIVNDFQKGDIAEGYSVSREKKESFPLTVTSAQKNPTAFYLCASSISGGIGYGYTFGSGTRLTVV.

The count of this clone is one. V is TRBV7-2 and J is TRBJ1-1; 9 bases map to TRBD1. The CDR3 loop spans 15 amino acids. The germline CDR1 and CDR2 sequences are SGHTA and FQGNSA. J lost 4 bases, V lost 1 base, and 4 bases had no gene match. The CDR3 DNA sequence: TGTGCCAGCAGCTTAGTGACAGGGGGTAGCACTGAAGCTTTCTTT. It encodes CASSLVTGGSTEAFF.

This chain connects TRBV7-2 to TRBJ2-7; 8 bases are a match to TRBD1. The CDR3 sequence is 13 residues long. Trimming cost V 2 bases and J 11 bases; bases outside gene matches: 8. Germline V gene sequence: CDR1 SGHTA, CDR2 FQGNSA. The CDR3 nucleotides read TGTGCCAGCAGCTTAAATCCCGAGACAGGGGAGTACTTC. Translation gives CASSLNPETGEYF.

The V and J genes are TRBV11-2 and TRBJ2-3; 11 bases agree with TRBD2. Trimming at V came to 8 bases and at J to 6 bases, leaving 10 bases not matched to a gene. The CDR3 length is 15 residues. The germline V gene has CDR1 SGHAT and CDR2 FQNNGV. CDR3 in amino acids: CASLTIAGGGDTQYF. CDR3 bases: TGTGCCAGCCTCACTATAGCGGGAGGGGGGGATACGCAGTATTTT. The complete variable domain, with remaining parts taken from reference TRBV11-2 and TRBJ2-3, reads EAGVAQSPRYKIIEKRQSVAFWCNPISGHATLYWYQQILGQGPKLLIQFQNNGVVDDSQLPKDRFSAERLKGVDSTLKIQPAKLEDSAVYLCASLTIAGGGDTQYFGPGTRLTVL.

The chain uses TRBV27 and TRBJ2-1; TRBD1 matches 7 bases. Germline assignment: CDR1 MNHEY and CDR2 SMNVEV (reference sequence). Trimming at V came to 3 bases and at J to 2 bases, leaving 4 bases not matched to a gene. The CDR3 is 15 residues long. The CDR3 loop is CASSFGTVPYNEQFF. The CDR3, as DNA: TGTGCCAGCAGTTTTGGGACAGTCCCCTACAATGAGCAGTTCTTC.

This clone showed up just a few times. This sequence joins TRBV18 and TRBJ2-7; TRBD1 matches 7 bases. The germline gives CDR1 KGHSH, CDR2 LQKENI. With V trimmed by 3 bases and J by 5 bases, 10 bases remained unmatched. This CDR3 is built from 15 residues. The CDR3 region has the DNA TGTGCCAGCTCACCTTATCGACAGGGTCTCGACGAGCAGTACTTC. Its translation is CASSPYRQGLDEQYF.

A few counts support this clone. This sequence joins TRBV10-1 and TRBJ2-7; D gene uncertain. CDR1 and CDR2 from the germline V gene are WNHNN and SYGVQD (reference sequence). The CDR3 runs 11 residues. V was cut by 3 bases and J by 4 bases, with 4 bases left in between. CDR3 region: CASSEGYEQYF. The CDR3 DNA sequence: TGCGCCAGCAGTGAAGGGTACGAGCAGTACTTC.

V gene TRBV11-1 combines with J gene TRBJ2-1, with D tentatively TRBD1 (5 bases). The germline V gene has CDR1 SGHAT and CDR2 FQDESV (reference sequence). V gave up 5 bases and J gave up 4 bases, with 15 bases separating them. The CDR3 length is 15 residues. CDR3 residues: CASSLSGAFYNEQFF. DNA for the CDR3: TGTGCCAGCAGCCTAAGTGGGGCATTTTACAATGAGCAGTTCTTC.

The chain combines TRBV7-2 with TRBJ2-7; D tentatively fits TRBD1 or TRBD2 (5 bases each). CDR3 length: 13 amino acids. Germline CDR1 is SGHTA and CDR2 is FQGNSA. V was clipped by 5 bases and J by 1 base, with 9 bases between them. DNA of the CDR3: TGTGCCAGCAGCCGGGACGGATCCTACGAGCAGTACTTC. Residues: CASSRDGSYEQYF.